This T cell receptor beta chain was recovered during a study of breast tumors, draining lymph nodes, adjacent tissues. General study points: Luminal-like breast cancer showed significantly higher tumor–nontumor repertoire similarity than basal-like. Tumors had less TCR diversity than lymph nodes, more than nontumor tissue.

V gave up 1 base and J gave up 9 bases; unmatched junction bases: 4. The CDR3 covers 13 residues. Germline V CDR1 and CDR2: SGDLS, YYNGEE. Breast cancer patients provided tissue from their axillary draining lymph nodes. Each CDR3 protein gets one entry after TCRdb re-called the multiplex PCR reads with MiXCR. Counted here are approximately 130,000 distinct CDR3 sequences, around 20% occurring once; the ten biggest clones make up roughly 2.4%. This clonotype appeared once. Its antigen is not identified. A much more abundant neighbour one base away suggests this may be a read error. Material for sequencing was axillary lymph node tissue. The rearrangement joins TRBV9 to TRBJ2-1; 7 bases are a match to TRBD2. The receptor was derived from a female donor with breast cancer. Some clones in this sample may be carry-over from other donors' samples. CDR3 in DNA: TGTGCCAGCAGCGTATCCCCGGGAGGTGAGCAGTTCTTC. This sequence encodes CASSVSPGGEQFF.